These 10 T cell receptor beta chains were sequenced from one sample in a study of T cell responses to AZD1222 COVID-19 vaccine. Repertoires were generated with immunoSEQ multiplex PCR, while TCRdb's copy carries only in-frame clones and drops some. The profile shows about 140,000 clones, more than 85% of them singletons. The input for sequencing was peripheral blood, taken after recovery from COVID-19. The receptors were sampled from an adult who had recovered from COVID-19.

The gene calls are TRBV9 and TRBJ1-3; possible D gene TRBD1, 5 bases. This CDR3 contains 17 residues. Germline lookup yields CDR1 SGDLS and CDR2 YYNGEE. V shed 0 bases and J shed 0 bases, with 13 bases lying between them. The DNA of the CDR3 is TGTGCCAGCAGCGTAGGGGGCGGGACCAGCTCTGGAAACACCATATATTTT. Translation gives CASSVGGGTSSGNTIYF.

About this clone itself: Germline and junction disagree at one end, which may indicate a read error. V gene TRBV27 combines with J gene TRBJ2-3; the D is unclear. Germline V CDR1 and CDR2: MNHEY, SMNVEV (reference sequence). The CDR3 length is 14 residues. CDR3 nucleotide sequence: TGTGCCAGCAGTTTTGAGTTTAGCACAGATGCGCAGTATTTT. Translation: CASSFEFSTDAQYF.

The genes are TRBV3-1 (or the pseudogene TRBV3-2) and TRBJ2-7; no clear D gene. Per the germline V gene, CDR1 is LGHDT and CDR2 is YNNKEL (reference sequence). The CDR3 covers 16 residues. V gave up 1 base and J gave up 4 bases, with 17 bases separating them. The CDR3 nucleotides read TGTGCCAGCAGCCAAGGGTCATGGGGAAAGGGTTACGAGCAGTACTTC. Its protein is CASSQGSWGKGYEQYF.

Regarding this clone: This specimen includes other DNA sequences encoding the same CDR3. The chain combines TRBV9 with TRBJ2-1; D call uncertain. V lost 0 bases and J 7 bases, leaving 2 bases between the germline ends. The germline gives CDR1 SGDLS, CDR2 YYNGEE. This CDR3 comprises 11 residues. CDR3 sequence: CASSVDNEQFF. The CDR3 DNA follows: TGTGCCAGCAGCGTAGATAATGAGCAGTTCTTC.

The chain is built from TRBV3-1 (or the pseudogene TRBV3-2) and TRBJ2-2; TRBD2 matches at 11 bases. Germline assignment: CDR1 LGHDT and CDR2 YNNKEL (reference sequence). V trimming: 6 bases; J trimming: 6 bases; junction bases outside the gene matches: 12. The CDR3 loop spans 17 amino acids. The CDR3 spells CASRRVAGGPLAGELFF. In nucleotides, the CDR3 is TGTGCCAGCAGACGGGTAGCGGGAGGGCCCTTAGCCGGGGAGCTGTTTTTT.

In its sample, this clone was seen once. The V gene is TRBV9, the J gene TRBJ2-3, with 10 bases fitting TRBD2. The CDR3 is 17 amino acids. V was pared by 0 bases and J by 4 bases, with 8 bases of the junction left unmatched. The germline V gene has CDR1 SGDLS and CDR2 YYNGEE. As DNA, the CDR3 is TGTGCCAGCAGCGTAGTCCCTAGCGGGAGCACCGCAGATACGCAGTATTTT. Amino acids: CASSVVPSGSTADTQYF.

This clone came up once. CDR3 in amino acids: CASSQDHPGRVNTEAFF. The CDR3 DNA reads TGCGCCAGCAGCCAAGATCATCCAGGGAGAGTGAACACTGAAGCTTTCTTT. The chain recombines TRBV4-1 with TRBJ1-1; D may be TRBD1 (5 bases). The CDR3 runs 17 residues. CDR1 and CDR2 (germline): MGHRA, YSYEKL. The V and J ends lost 0 bases and 0 bases respectively, with 14 bases between them.

The rearrangement joins TRBV14 to TRBJ1-1; D gene uncertain. V lost 0 bases and J 8 bases, leaving 10 bases between the germline ends. This CDR3 has 13 amino acids. Germline-derived CDR1 and CDR2 are SGHDN and FVKESK. CDR3 DNA: TGTGCCAGCAGCCAAGATCAAGTGGGAGAAGCTTTCTTT. Protein: CASSQDQVGEAFF. Full variable domain (rest looked up from reference TRBV14 and TRBJ1-1): EAGVTQFPSHSVIEKGQTVTLRCDPISGHDNLYWYRRVMGKEIKFLLHFVKESKQDESGMPNNRFLAERTGGTYSTLKVQPAELEDSGVYFCASSQDQVGEAFFGQGTRLTVV.

The V gene is TRBV7-9, the J gene TRBJ2-7; TRBD2 agrees at 8 bases. Trimming cost V 6 bases and J 2 bases; bases outside gene matches: 9. The germline V gene encodes CDR1 SEHNR and CDR2 FQNEAQ (reference sequence). This CDR3 is 15 amino acids long. The CDR3 nucleotides are TGTGCCAGCAGTTCCCCGGGACTAGGGGCCTACGAGCAGTACTTC. This translates into CASSSPGLGAYEQYF.

The J gene is TRBJ2-1, the V gene TRBV5-4; 11 bases match TRBD2. The trim removed 0 bases at V and 7 bases at J, leaving 18 bases unmatched. CDR1 is SGHNT, CDR2 YYREEE, per germline (reference sequence). The CDR3 totals 20 residues. DNA of the CDR3: TGTGCCAGCAGCTTGGGTTACCCGGGACTAGCGGTTATTGGAAGGAATGAGCAGTTCTTC. Translation: CASSLGYPGLAVIGRNEQFF.